The 24 T cell receptor beta chains below all came from one sample that was sequenced in a study of cytomegalovirus exposure and HLA in healthy donors. The PCR ran on 60 Vbeta and 13 Jbeta primers. TCRdb's table, derived via immunoSEQ multiplex PCR, lists solely in-frame clones and lacks some. The sample lists about 180,000 clones, around 80% seen once, with about 1.9% in the top ten. Sequencing was done on a sample of PBMCs. Every receptor here comes from a woman aged 25 to 39 in good health and CMV-seronegative.

The rearrangement links TRBV7-9 to TRBJ1-1; weak D call: TRBD1 (5 bases). Germline CDR1 and CDR2: SEHNR and FQNEAQ (reference sequence). The V end lost 5 bases, the J end lost 4 bases, and 17 bases lay between the germline ends. This CDR3 has 15 residues. The CDR3 DNA reads as TGTGCCAGCAGCCCGTCGGAAGGGGAGGGCACTGAAGCTTTCTTT. This codes for CASSPSEGEGTEAFF.

The CDR3 nucleotides read TGCGCCAGCAGCCGCCAACAAGGCGGGGGTATAGCAGATACGCAGTATTTT. Translated, it gives CASSRQQGGGIADTQYF. This rearrangement joins TRBV4-1 to TRBJ2-3, with 7 bases aligning to TRBD2. Trimming at V came to 4 bases and at J to 4 bases, leaving 14 bases not matched to a gene. The germline V gene encodes CDR1 MGHRA and CDR2 YSYEKL. This CDR3 is 17 amino acids long.

The chain uses TRBV29-1 and TRBJ2-1; 9 nucleotides line up with TRBD2. Germline V gives CDR1 SQVTM, CDR2 ANQGSEA. V lost 4 bases to trimming and J lost 7 bases; unmatched junction nucleotides: 14. The CDR3 extends over 16 amino acids. CDR3 DNA sequence: TGCAGCGTTGGGTCCATGGGCGGGGGGGCTAAAAATGAGCAGTTCTTC. Its protein product is CSVGSMGGGAKNEQFF.

This chain connects TRBV6-5 to TRBJ1-3; D gene uncertain. Trimming removed 11 bases at V and 0 bases at J, with 8 bases between. This CDR3 is built from 12 residues. The germline V gene encodes CDR1 MNHEY and CDR2 SVGAGI. The DNA of the CDR3 is TGTGCCGTACTGAGCTCTGGAAACACCATATATTTT. Translating gives CAVLSSGNTIYF.

J is TRBJ2-3 and V is TRBV6-6, with TRBD2 matching 9 bases. V lost 7 bases to trimming and J lost 0 bases; unmatched junction nucleotides: 2. Germline CDR1 and CDR2: MNHNY and SVGAGI (reference sequence). The CDR3 contains 14 residues. The CDR3 sequence: CASTTSGSTDTQYF. In DNA, the CDR3 is TGTGCCAGCACTACTAGCGGGAGCACAGATACGCAGTATTTT.

This clone has more than one count but fewer than ten. The chain uses TRBV2 and TRBJ1-5; no clear D. Trimming removed 7 bases from V and 1 base from J, with 14 bases in between. The V gene's germline CDR1 is SNHLY and CDR2 FYNNEI. CDR3 length equals 15 residues. Here the CDR3 DNA reads TGTGCCAGCAAGGTGGACTCGCCAAGCAATCAGCCCCAGCATTTT. Translation gives CASKVDSPSNQPQHF.

The chain uses TRBV18 and TRBJ2-5; D gene uncertain. Per germline, CDR1 KGHSH and CDR2 LQKENI. V lost 2 bases to trimming and J lost 3 bases, with 13 bases between them. The CDR3 sequence is 15 residues long. This chain's CDR3 is CASSPMVVAEETQYF. CDR3 coding DNA: TGTGCCAGCTCACCAATGGTGGTAGCAGAAGAGACCCAGTACTTC.

The V and J genes are TRBV11-2 and TRBJ2-7, with D possibly being TRBD1 (5 bases). The ends were cut back, 1 base at V and 3 bases at J, with 25 bases in the middle. The CDR3 extends over 19 amino acids. In germline, CDR1 is SGHAT, CDR2 FQNNGV. Here the CDR3 reads CASSLVSAGPKIHHYEQYF. CDR3 DNA: TGTGCCAGCAGCTTAGTCTCGGCAGGGCCAAAAATCCACCACTACGAGCAGTACTTC.

This sequence joins TRBV2 and TRBJ2-1; possibly TRBD1 for D (6 bases). CDR1 and CDR2 (germline): SNHLY, FYNNEI. Trimming shortened V by 5 bases and J by 2 bases, and 19 bases separated the two germline ends. The CDR3 is 17 residues long. The CDR3, as DNA: TGTGCCAGCAGTCAAGAAACCCAGGGGTACCCCTACAATGAGCAGTTCTTC. It codes for CASSQETQGYPYNEQFF. The full variable domain, its missing parts supplied by reference TRBV2 and TRBJ2-1, is EPEVTQTPSHQVTQMGQEVILRCVPISNHLYFYWYRQILGQKVEFLVSFYNNEISEKSEIFDDQFSVERPDGSNFTLKIRSTKLEDSAMYFCASSQETQGYPYNEQFFGPGTRLTVL.

This rearrangement joins TRBV14 to TRBJ2-3, with D possibly matching TRBD1 (5 bases). The CDR3 has 13 amino acids. CDR1 is SGHDN, CDR2 FVKESK, per germline. Trimming cost V 3 bases and J 4 bases, with 8 bases left between them. CDR3 bases: TGTGCCAGCAGCCAGGACAATTCAGATACGCAGTATTTT. This translates into CASSQDNSDTQYF.

The chain joins TRBV30 to TRBJ2-1, with TRBD2 matching over 8 bases. Germline lookup yields CDR1 GTSNPN and CDR2 SVGIG (reference sequence). The J segment lost 9 bases and the V segment lost 0 bases, leaving 7 bases of the junction unmatched. The CDR3 totals 14 residues. CDR3 sequence reads: CAWSVHGGAGEQFF. CDR3 coding DNA: TGTGCCTGGAGTGTACACGGGGGGGCCGGTGAGCAGTTCTTC.

This clone appeared a few times. This sequence joins TRBV7-2 and TRBJ2-7, with a possible D match to TRBD2 (5 bases). V lost 1 base, J lost 4 bases, and 11 bases lay in between. The CDR3 length is 14 residues. Germline lookup yields CDR1 SGHTA and CDR2 FQGNSA. The CDR3 bases are TGTGCCAGCAGCTTAGACAATCGGGGATACGAGCAGTACTTC. Protein product: CASSLDNRGYEQYF.

This clone was recorded once. The chain uses TRBV6-4 and TRBJ1-1; D is uncertain. The germline gives CDR1 MRHNA, CDR2 SNTAGT. The CDR3 runs 14 residues. V was cut by 8 bases and J by 0 bases, with 13 bases left in between. The CDR3 DNA is TGTGCCAGCTACACCTCAAAAATGAACACTGAAGCTTTCTTT. It codes for CASYTSKMNTEAFF.

V is TRBV6-4 and J is TRBJ2-1; 9 bases are shared with TRBD2. The germline V gene encodes CDR1 MRHNA and CDR2 SNTAGT. V was clipped by 2 bases and J by 6 bases; unmatched bases: 2. This CDR3 contains 14 residues. CDR3 DNA: TGTGCCAGCAGTGACAGCGGGGGGAGCAATGAGCAGTTCTTC. Residues: CASSDSGGSNEQFF.

This clone was recorded many times. J is TRBJ2-7 and V is TRBV10-2, with D perhaps matching TRBD2 (5 bases). The CDR3 spans 14 residues. CDR1 WSHSY and CDR2 SAAADI come from the germline V gene. Trimming stripped 4 bases from V and 5 bases from J, with 15 bases between. CDR3 bases: TGCGCCAGCAGTGTGGGCGGAGGCTACAACGAGCAGTACTTC. Translated: CASSVGGGYNEQYF.

In nucleotides, the CDR3 is TGCGCCAGCAGCCAAGATAAGGCGGGACAGGGACATTACGAGCAGTACTTC. It specifies CASSQDKAGQGHYEQYF. This chain connects TRBV4-3 to TRBJ2-7, with TRBD1 identical over 9 bases. Germline trimming cut 0 bases from V and 4 bases from J; bases unmatched to any gene: 10. CDR3 size: 17 residues. CDR1 is LGHNA and CDR2 is YSLEER in the germline V gene.

V gene TRBV5-1 combines with J gene TRBJ2-3; 10 bases are shared with TRBD2. This CDR3 comprises 19 residues. The germline CDR1 and CDR2 sequences are SGHRS and YFSETQ. V lost 4 bases and J lost 2; bases outside the gene matches: 16. This CDR3 reads CASSPRFSGGPKSTDTQYF. As DNA, the CDR3 is TGCGCCAGCAGCCCAAGATTTAGCGGGGGGCCGAAATCCACAGATACGCAGTATTTT.

This chain links TRBV9 with TRBJ2-7, with D tentatively TRBD2 (6 bases). CDR3 length equals 14 residues. Per germline, CDR1 SGDLS and CDR2 YYNGEE. V was shortened by 4 bases and J by 0 bases, with 11 bases between the two germline ends. The CDR3 sequence: CASSLGLPSYEQYF. CDR3 DNA: TGTGCCAGCAGCTTGGGACTGCCCTCCTACGAGCAGTACTTC.

This chain joins TRBV12-5 and TRBJ1-4; TRBD1 aligns across 9 bases. Germline CDR1 reads LGHNT; CDR2 reads FRNRAP. The CDR3 runs to 14 residues. Trimming took 5 bases from V and 10 from J; bases not matched to a gene: 8. The CDR3 sequence: CASGLTGGSGKLFF. CDR3 in DNA: TGTGCTAGTGGTCTGACAGGGGGGTCGGGAAAACTGTTTTTT.

This clone has only one observation. This chain uses TRBV6-5 with TRBJ2-7; 7 positions agree with TRBD1. The CDR3 runs to 15 residues. The V gene's germline CDR1 is MNHEY and CDR2 SVGAGI. V lost 2 bases to trimming and J lost 1 base; unmatched junction nucleotides: 5. CDR3 nucleotide sequence: TGTGCCAGCAGTTACATACCGGGACAGTCCTACGAGCAGTACTTC. The encoded protein is CASSYIPGQSYEQYF.

CDR3: CASSLTPRQGANTGELFF. CDR3 in DNA: TGTGCCAGCAGCTTAACCCCCCGACAGGGGGCGAACACCGGGGAGCTGTTTTTT. The V gene is TRBV7-3, the J gene TRBJ2-2; 9 bases are a match to TRBD1. Germline V lookup: CDR1 SGHTA, CDR2 FQGTGA. With 0 bases clipped from V and 0 bases from J, the junction kept 5 bases outside the gene matches. The CDR3 runs 18 residues.

This clone was detected a few times. In DNA, the CDR3 is TGTGCCAGCTCACCACGTTCTAGTACGGAGACCCAGTACTTC. Translation gives CASSPRSSTETQYF. The V gene is TRBV18, the J gene TRBJ2-5; D not certain. Per germline, CDR1 KGHSH and CDR2 LQKENI. The CDR3 contains 14 residues. V dropped 1 base and J dropped 5 bases, with 11 bases sitting between them.

The chain joins TRBV6-6 to TRBJ1-1; D ambiguous. Germline CDR1 reads MNHNY; CDR2 reads SVGAGI (reference sequence). Trimming pared 6 bases from V and 1 base from J, leaving 9 bases between. The CDR3 spans 13 residues. As DNA, the CDR3 is TGTGCCAGCAGACCACAACGGAACACTGAAGCTTTCTTT. Amino acid sequence: CASRPQRNTEAFF.

This chain links TRBV10-3 with TRBJ1-1; the match to TRBD1 covers 7 bases. Germline V gene data show CDR1 as ENHRY and CDR2 as SYGVKD. Trimming at V came to 4 bases and at J to 1 base, leaving 3 bases not matched to a gene. The CDR3 is made up of 14 amino acids. The CDR3 protein is CAISGQGGNTEAFF. The CDR3 coding sequence is TGTGCCATCAGTGGACAGGGTGGGAACACTGAAGCTTTCTTT.